The clone carrying this T cell receptor beta chain was picked up one time. This table comes from immunoSEQ multiplex PCR, and its TCRdb copy is limited to in-frame clones, with some not included. The sample includes about 250,000 clones, around 80% seen only once; the top ten take roughly 14%. The record originates from a study of control samples from healthy donors and cancer patients. Between the trimmed V and J ends, which lost 5 bases and 2 bases, there was a span of 13 bases. CDR1 is SGHTA, CDR2 FQGNSA, per germline. The CDR3 covers 15 residues. The chain links TRBV7-2 to TRBJ2-1; D may correspond to TRBD1 or TRBD2 (5 bases each). The material sequenced was PBMCs. This sequence was found in a woman in her sixties or seventies with lung cancer. As DNA, the CDR3 is TGTGCCAGCAGCCCCTACAGGAGGCCCTACAATGAGCAGTTCTTC. It translates to CASSPYRRPYNEQFF.